The clone carrying this T cell receptor (beta chain) showed up just once. No antigen is known for it. The data stem from a study of OX40 agonist ivuxolimab in advanced cancers. For the study at large: At under 85% male, the cohort had a mean age of about 60 years, ranging from roughly 20 to 80. Study results and limitations: Fewer expanded clones were found on average in CD4+ than in CD8+ T cells. In a subset of nonresponders, normalized T-cell clonal expansion was also low. At doses 0.1 to 3.0 mg/kg, CD4+ and CD8+ clones expanded.

The germline V gene encodes CDR1 SGHTA and CDR2 FQGTGA. J lost 3 bases, V lost 5 bases, and 3 bases had no gene match. The CDR3 sequence is 13 residues long. Generated by immunoSEQ multiplex PCR, the TCRdb table keeps only in-frame clones and is missing some. The sample carries about 84,000 clones, roughly 89% recorded once. The sequencing used CD4+ or CD8+ T cells sorted from blood, collected in a trial of the OX40 agonist ivuxolimab. The rearrangement uses TRBV7-3 and TRBJ1-1; 7 nucleotides line up with TRBD1. This receptor was identified in an adult with an advanced solid tumor such as melanoma, head and neck, liver or kidney cancer. In nucleotides, the CDR3 is TGTGCCAGCAGCAAAGACAGGGACACTGAAGCTTTCTTT. This encodes CASSKDRDTEAFF.